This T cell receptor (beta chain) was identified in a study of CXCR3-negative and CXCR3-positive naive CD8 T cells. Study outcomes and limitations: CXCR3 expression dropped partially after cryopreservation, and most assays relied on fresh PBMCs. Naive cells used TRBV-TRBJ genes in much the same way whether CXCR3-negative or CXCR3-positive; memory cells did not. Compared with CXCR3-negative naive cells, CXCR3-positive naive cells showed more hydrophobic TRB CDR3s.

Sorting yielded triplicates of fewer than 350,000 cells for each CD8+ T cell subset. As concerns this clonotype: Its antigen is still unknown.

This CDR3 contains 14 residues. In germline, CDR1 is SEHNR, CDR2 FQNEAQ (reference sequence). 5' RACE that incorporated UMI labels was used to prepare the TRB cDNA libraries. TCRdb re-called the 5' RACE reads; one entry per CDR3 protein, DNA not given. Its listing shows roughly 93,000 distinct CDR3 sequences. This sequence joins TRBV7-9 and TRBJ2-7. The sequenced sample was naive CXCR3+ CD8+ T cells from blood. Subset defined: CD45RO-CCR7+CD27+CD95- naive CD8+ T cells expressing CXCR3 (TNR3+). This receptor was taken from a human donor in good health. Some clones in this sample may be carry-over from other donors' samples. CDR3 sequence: CASSLEGATYEQYF. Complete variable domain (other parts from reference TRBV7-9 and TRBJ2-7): DTGVSQNPRHKITKRGQNVTFRCDPISEHNRLYWYRQTLGQGPEFLTYFQNEAQLEKSRLLSDRFSAERPKGSFSTLEIQRTEQGDSAMYLCASSLEGATYEQYFGPGTRLTVT.